The text below deals with one T cell receptor beta chain. Its antigen is still unknown. Base-call qualities are not available, and no considerably larger clone is one nucleotide away. The Qiagen DNeasy kit was used to extract genomic DNA both from unsorted PBMCs and from the negatively selected CD4+ and CD8+ fractions. Using primers that anneal to V and J segments, immunoSEQ multiplex PCR amplified the TCR beta CDR3 regions. A synthetic immune receptor repertoire was used to minimize amplification bias, and any remaining bias was removed computationally after sequencing. Turning to the authors' computational methods: Custom Python scripts were used to quantify repertoire diversity as the Shannon entropy index. Unsorted, CD4+ and CD8+ repertoires were examined separately, except in combined analyses, for which CD4+ and CD8+ sequences were merged in silico. A clone counted as expanded when the clone's frequency after treatment rose at least 2-fold relative to C1D1, and clones undetected at baseline were given a pseudocount of 0.5. Clones with 0 or 1 copy at C1D1 were classified as singleton clones, and clones with 2 or more copies were classified as non-singleton clones. Clones expanded in unsorted samples were assigned a CD4+, CD8+ or unknown annotation through matching of protein sequences in sorted samples from the same patient. Wilcoxon tests on paired samples were used to test diversity changes from C1D1 to C4D1. Entries here come from immuneACCESS through TCRdb and include only in-frame sequences with V and J called. Some clones fail to appear in such tables; in the studies checked, an unresolved V gene covers under half of the shortfall, and the cause of the remainder is unknown. The V and J calls and clone size are taken from that table; D and trimming were inferred from the DNA. This sample gives approximately 26,000 clones in total; about 82% of them show up just once. The ten largest account for around 15% of the sample.

CDR1 MNHEY and CDR2 SVGAGI were looked up in the germline V gene. CDR3 length: 13 amino acids, cysteine to phenylalanine. Here the CDR3 DNA is all that survives: 39 bases in frame from base 1. The germline ends are 12 bases apart after V is trimmed by 5 bases and J by 5 bases. These data come from a study of PD-1 blockade in classical Hodgkin lymphoma (dated by TCRdb to about 2020). Regarding the complete study: Nivolumab dosing was 3 mg/kg intravenously every 2 weeks, continuing until either disease progression or unacceptable toxicity. The study used CyTOF and TCR beta sequencing to define a peripheral blood immune signature of response to PD-1 blockade in classical Hodgkin lymphoma.

Broad study findings and their caveats: Baseline TCR diversity was reported as lower in newly diagnosed patients than in healthy donors, and lower still in relapsed/refractory patients. Trial patients achieving complete response had baseline diversity similar to newly diagnosed patients, whereas partial responders and progressors had significantly lower diversity. Diversity was lower in patients who began nivolumab less than 1 year after ASCT, so these patients were left out of later analyses to avoid confounding by immune reconstitution. By C4D1, a significant rise was seen in CD4+ TCR diversity but not in CD8+ TCR diversity (p=0.0027 vs p=0.16), and the rise was most apparent among complete responders (p=0.02). Only a single clinical trial cohort was studied, and what caused the repertoire differences, possibly disease activity or prior therapy, remained undefined.

The time point label of this sample denotes: cycle 4 day 1 (C4D1), after more than 5 weeks of nivolumab. All trial patients had relapsed after autologous stem cell transplantation, with cohorts A, B and C differing in prior brentuximab vedotin exposure. The trial cohort included 56 patients with relapsed/refractory classical Hodgkin lymphoma, and each patient had a best overall response of complete response, partial response or progressive disease. Trial patients were treated with single-agent nivolumab in the multi-cohort phase II CheckMate 205 trial. An independent review committee assessed best overall response using the 2007 International Working Group response criteria. Trial PBMCs were collected immediately before nivolumab initiation (C1D1) and during therapy at cycle 2 day 1 and cycle 4 day 1. Peripheral blood was collected in 8 mL Vacutainer Cell Preparation Tubes, from which PBMCs were isolated by centrifugation and then cryopreserved.

The chain employs TRBV6-5 and TRBJ2-5, with the D gene call left open. The input for sequencing was peripheral blood mononuclear cells (PBMCs), taken before the fourth cycle of nivolumab. The clonotype comes from a human donor with classical Hodgkin lymphoma. CDR3 protein: CASSPPIRETQYF. The nucleotides are TGTGCCAGCAGTCCCCCAATCCGGGAGACCCAGTACTTC.